This TCR beta chain was documented in a study of radiotherapy plus CTLA-4 blockade in lung cancer. The overall study: Objective responses were recorded in around 18% of patients, with disease control recorded in 25% to 35%.

Note on this clone: Its antigen is currently unknown.

Study-level findings and limits: Peripheral blood showed expansion of tumor-derived TCR clones after radiotherapy and ipilimumab.

The V segment lost 10 bases and the J segment 8 bases; nucleotides outside the gene matches: 9. The CDR3 runs 13 residues. CDR1 is SEHNR, CDR2 FQNEAQ, per germline (reference sequence). Measured with immunoSEQ multiplex PCR; TCRdb has only the in-frame clones, and not every one. The table has fewer than 65,000 clones, about 77% seen once. Sequenced material: peripheral blood, taken from a patient treated with radiotherapy plus ipilimumab. This TCR was recovered from a human donor with non-small cell lung cancer whose response to radiotherapy plus ipilimumab could not be evaluated. J is TRBJ2-1 and V is TRBV7-9, with 9 nucleotides matching TRBD1. CDR3: CATPDRGGDEQFF. In DNA form, the CDR3 reads TGTGCCACCCCGGACAGGGGCGGCGATGAGCAGTTCTTC.